Following are 26 T cell receptor beta chains from one sample sequenced in a study of T cells in Graves' hyperthyroidism and ophthalmopathy. There were TCR beta CDR3 regions amplified from RNA transcripts. The primer set for the first-round RT-PCR of the TCR CDR3 was HTBI. TCRdb passed the multiplex PCR reads through MiXCR, listing each CDR3 protein once. The sample contains approximately 600,000 distinct CDR3 sequences, around 14% of which appear only once. The sample taken for sequencing was blood. All receptors derive from a woman in her twenties or thirties with Graves' hyperthyroidism that later progressed to Graves' ophthalmopathy.

This clonotype was seen more than once but under ten times. This chain uses TRBV4-1 with TRBJ1-1; weak D call: TRBD1 (5 bases). Germline V gene sequence: CDR1 MGHRA, CDR2 YSYEKL. The CDR3 covers 13 residues. Trimming shortened V by 3 bases and J by 3 bases, and 8 bases separated the two germline ends. Here the CDR3 DNA reads TGCGCCAGCAGCCATAGGGGTGACACTGAAGCTTTCTTT. Protein sequence: CASSHRGDTEAFF.

This clonotype was seen a handful of times. The J gene is TRBJ2-2, the V gene TRBV3-1, with D uncertain. Germline values: CDR1 LGHDT, CDR2 YNNKEL (reference sequence). This CDR3 is built from 15 residues. The V end was cut by 0 bases, the J end by 1 base, with 6 bases between. CDR3 bases: TGTGCCAGCAGCCAAGAGGAACAGAACACCGGGGAGCTGTTTTTT. This encodes CASSQEEQNTGELFF.

This clonotype was seen at least ten times. The rearrangement uses TRBV27 and TRBJ1-2, with D possibly being TRBD1 (6 bases). V lost 3 bases and J 0 bases, leaving 14 bases between the germline ends. Germline V lookup: CDR1 MNHEY, CDR2 SMNVEV (reference sequence). The CDR3 sequence is 16 residues long. CDR3 region: CASSLSRGIANYGYTF. CDR3 nucleotide sequence: TGTGCCAGCAGTTTGAGTAGGGGGATAGCTAACTATGGCTACACCTTC.

The chain uses TRBV20-1 and TRBJ1-2; 8 bases are a match to TRBD1. Germline V gene sequence: CDR1 DFQATT, CDR2 SNEGSKA (reference sequence). V dropped 5 bases and J dropped 8; count of bases not matched to a gene: 19. The CDR3 length is 16 residues. The CDR3 DNA sequence: TGCAGTGCTCCGGACAGGGAAGAACAATACCCAGGGGGCTACACCTTC. Translating it yields CSAPDREEQYPGGYTF.

In this sample, this clonotype turned up many times. This chain connects TRBV28 to TRBJ2-7, with TRBD1 identical over 11 bases. CDR1 and CDR2 (germline): MDHEN, SYDVKM. V lost 6 bases, J lost 4 bases, and 5 bases stayed unmatched. The CDR3 loop spans 14 amino acids. The CDR3 region has the DNA TGTGCCAGCAGGGGGACAGGGGGAACATACGAGCAGTACTTC. It translates to CASRGTGGTYEQYF.

This clonotype was picked up many times. V gene TRBV5-1 combines with J gene TRBJ2-1; 7 bases match TRBD2. There are 15 residues in the CDR3. J was trimmed by 7 bases and V by 3 bases; bases with no gene match: 10. Germline-derived CDR1 and CDR2 are SGHRS and YFSETQ. The CDR3 sequence: CASSWGGLAGNEQFF. The CDR3 region has the DNA TGCGCCAGCAGCTGGGGGGGTTTAGCGGGTAATGAGCAGTTCTTC.

In this sample, this clonotype turned up many times. The chain has TRBV30 and TRBJ1-5; 9 positions agree with TRBD1. J lost 7 bases, V lost 5 bases, and 9 bases had no gene match. The germline gives CDR1 GTSNPN, CDR2 SVGIG (reference sequence). The CDR3 sequence is 14 residues long. The CDR3 DNA sequence: TGTGCCTGGGGAGGACAGGGGTCGGGACAGCCCCAGCATTTT. Its translation: CAWGGQGSGQPQHF.

This clonotype has only a few counts. The J gene is TRBJ1-1, the V gene TRBV30; 10 bases map to TRBD1. The CDR3 has 15 amino acids. V was clipped by 2 bases and J by 0 bases; unmatched bases: 3. Per the germline V gene, CDR1 is GTSNPN and CDR2 is SVGIG (reference sequence). The CDR3 is CAWSRQGAMNTEAFF. The CDR3 region has the DNA TGTGCCTGGAGTCGACAGGGGGCCATGAACACTGAAGCTTTCTTT.

This clonotype occurred many times. The V gene is TRBV6-1, the J gene TRBJ1-5; D gene uncertain. The CDR3 spans 15 residues. Trimming removed 3 bases from V and 6 bases from J, with 15 bases in between. CDR1 and CDR2 (germline): MNHNS, SASEGT. CDR3 sequence reads: CASSDQVGFSQPQHF. CDR3 DNA: TGTGCCAGCAGTGATCAGGTGGGATTTAGTCAGCCCCAGCATTTT.

This chain joins TRBV20-1 and TRBJ2-3; TRBD2 matches 9 bases. Losses at the gene ends were 4 bases for V and 0 bases for J; bases not matched to a gene: 5. There are 15 residues in the CDR3. Germline assignment: CDR1 DFQATT and CDR2 SNEGSKA (reference sequence). The CDR3 DNA is TGCAGTGCTACGTGGACTAGCGCTAGCACAGATACGCAGTATTTT. It yields the protein CSATWTSASTDTQYF.

This clonotype was found many times. The chain has TRBV12-3 or TRBV12-4 and TRBJ1-3; no clear D gene. V was pared by 6 bases and J by 0 bases, with 12 bases between. The CDR3 length is 15 residues. DNA of the CDR3: TGTGCCAGCAGCTCCGGCGGCAGCTCTGGAAACACCATATATTTT. The encoded protein is CASSSGGSSGNTIYF.

This clonotype was found many times. This rearrangement joins TRBV27 to TRBJ2-5, with 8 bases matching TRBD2. V was clipped by 7 bases and J by 6 bases; unmatched bases: 1. The CDR3 totals 11 residues. CDR1 is MNHEY, CDR2 SMNVEV, per germline (reference sequence). The CDR3 bases are TGTGCCAGCACGGGGGGGAAGACCCAGTACTTC. Translation gives CASTGGKTQYF.

This clonotype was seen at least ten times. The chain couples TRBV27 to TRBJ2-1, with 10 bases lining up with TRBD2. In germline, CDR1 is MNHEY, CDR2 SMNVEV (reference sequence). Trimming took 5 bases from V and 3 from J; bases not matched to a gene: 4. This CDR3 is built from 15 residues. The CDR3 DNA reads TGTGCCAGCAGTACCTCTAGCGGGAGCTACAATGAGCAGTTCTTC. Its translation is CASSTSSGSYNEQFF.

This clonotype was seen repeatedly, ten times or more. The CDR3 loop reads CASSLRQGGQPQHF. The DNA of the CDR3 is TGTGCCAGCAGCCTACGACAGGGGGGTCAGCCCCAGCATTTT. The V and J genes are TRBV3-1 and TRBJ1-5; the match to TRBD1 covers 9 bases. The V gene's germline CDR1 is LGHDT and CDR2 YNNKEL (reference sequence). Germline trimming cut 4 bases from V and 6 bases from J; bases unmatched to any gene: 4. This CDR3 is built from 14 residues.

The sample holds many counts of this clonotype. This chain uses TRBV29-1 with TRBJ1-1; the D gene is possibly TRBD1 (5 bases). The ends were cut back, 5 bases at V and 4 bases at J, with 11 bases in the middle. The germline V gene encodes CDR1 SQVTM and CDR2 ANQGSEA. The CDR3 sequence is 12 residues long. CDR3 protein: CSVLSQGTEAFF. In DNA form, the CDR3 reads TGCAGCGTTCTCTCCCAGGGCACTGAAGCTTTCTTT.

The chain carries TRBV28 and TRBJ2-7, with TRBD2 matching over 11 bases. Looked up from germline, CDR1 is MDHEN and CDR2 is SYDVKM. This CDR3 spans 15 amino acids. Unmatched junction bases numbered 4, after V lost 4 bases and J lost 2 bases. This chain's CDR3 is CASSSWTSGPYEQYF. The DNA for the CDR3 is TGTGCCAGCAGTTCCTGGACTAGCGGGCCCTACGAGCAGTACTTC.

Many counts were recorded for this clonotype. This rearrangement joins TRBV19 to TRBJ1-5; D is unresolved. Germline lookup yields CDR1 LNHDA and CDR2 SQIVND (reference sequence). Trimming left V 0 bases short and J 1 base short, with 7 bases between. The CDR3 sequence is 15 residues long. The CDR3 sequence is CASSIEHGSNQPQHF. The CDR3 nucleotides are TGTGCCAGTAGTATAGAACACGGGAGCAATCAGCCCCAGCATTTT.

Ten or more counts support this clonotype. This chain uses TRBV19 with TRBJ2-7, with 8 bases matching TRBD2. The junction had 10 bases not matched to a gene; V was cut back by 10 bases and J by 2 bases. Germline CDR1 and CDR2: LNHDA and SQIVND (reference sequence). This CDR3 spans 14 amino acids. The CDR3 DNA reads TGTGCCACCACCGGGACTAGTAACGCCTACGAGCAGTACTTC. Translation: CATTGTSNAYEQYF.

This clonotype was found many times. The chain employs TRBV28 and TRBJ2-1; 10 nucleotides agree with TRBD2. V lost 2 bases to trimming and J lost 9 bases; unmatched junction nucleotides: 7. The length of the CDR3 is 15 residues. Looked up from germline, CDR1 is MDHEN and CDR2 is SYDVKM. The CDR3 spells CASSLGLAGVGEQFF. The CDR3 DNA is TGTGCCAGCAGTTTAGGTCTAGCGGGAGTAGGTGAGCAGTTCTTC.

V and J are TRBV5-1 and TRBJ2-2; either TRBD1 or TRBD2 may supply D (5 bases each). This CDR3 region has 17 residues. Trimming stripped 4 bases from V and 2 bases from J, with 18 bases between. The germline V gene encodes CDR1 SGHRS and CDR2 YFSETQ. The CDR3 protein is CASSPYRGPLNTGELFF. CDR3 nucleotide sequence: TGCGCCAGCAGCCCCTACCGGGGACCCCTAAACACCGGGGAGCTGTTTTTT.

The table lists this clonotype with a few counts. The chain uses TRBV2 and TRBJ2-5, with TRBD1 identical over 7 bases. Losses at the gene ends were 6 bases for V and 5 bases for J; bases not matched to a gene: 6. Germline V gene data show CDR1 as SNHLY and CDR2 as FYNNEI. The CDR3 consists of 13 residues. DNA for the CDR3: TGTGCCAGCAGCTACGACAGGGCCGAGACCCAGTACTTC. This translates into CASSYDRAETQYF.

At least ten counts were recorded for this clonotype. The chain links TRBV20-1 to TRBJ1-1, with a tentative D call TRBD1 (5 bases). Trimming pared 7 bases from V and 4 bases from J, leaving 13 bases between. The CDR3 extends over 12 amino acids. Germline V gene sequence: CDR1 DFQATT, CDR2 SNEGSKA (reference sequence). The DNA of the CDR3 is TGCAGTGTCAGGCAGGGAAGCACTGAAGCTTTCTTT. Protein product: CSVRQGSTEAFF.

This clonotype has a handful of counts. The V and J genes are TRBV28 and TRBJ2-1, with TRBD2 matching over 15 bases. Germline V CDR1 and CDR2: MDHEN, SYDVKM. This CDR3 is 19 amino acids long. The ends lost 6 bases at V and 0 bases at J; junction bases unmatched: 9. As DNA, the CDR3 is TGTGCCAGCAGAGACAGGACTAGCGGGAGGGCCGGCTCCTACAATGAGCAGTTCTTC. This sequence encodes CASRDRTSGRAGSYNEQFF. The whole variable domain, filled in from reference TRBV28 and TRBJ2-1, reads DVKVTQSSRYLVKRTGEKVFLECVQDMDHENMFWYRQDPGLGLRLIYFSYDVKMKEKGDIPEGYSVSREKKERFSLILESASTNQTSMYLCASRDRTSGRAGSYNEQFFGPGTRLTVL.

A few counts support this clonotype. This sequence joins TRBV12-3 or TRBV12-4 and TRBJ2-5, with 7 bases fitting TRBD2. V trimming: 6 bases; J trimming: 4 bases; junction bases outside the gene matches: 2. CDR3 size: 12 residues. For the CDR3, the DNA is TGTGCCAGCAGCAGGACTAGAGAGACCCAGTACTTC. Translated: CASSRTRETQYF.

This clonotype has ten or more counts. The chain recombines TRBV7-9 with TRBJ2-1; no definite D call. In germline, CDR1 is SEHNR, CDR2 FQNEAQ (reference sequence). With 5 bases removed from V and 0 bases from J, the gap between germline ends came to 17 bases. The CDR3 runs 17 residues. The CDR3: CASSPEAVINSYNEQFF. Here the CDR3 DNA reads TGTGCCAGCAGCCCCGAGGCAGTAATCAACTCCTACAATGAGCAGTTCTTC.

This rearrangement joins TRBV6-2 or TRBV6-3 to TRBJ2-7; D is possibly TRBD2 (6 bases). V was cut by 3 bases and J by 0 bases, with 12 bases left in between. This CDR3 comprises 15 residues. Germline assignment: CDR1 MNHEY and CDR2 SVGEGT. The CDR3 is CASSYTSRSSYEQYF. The CDR3 nucleotides read TGTGCCAGCAGTTATACTAGCCGGAGCTCCTACGAGCAGTACTTC.